This TCR beta chain was found in a study of T-cell reconstitution after alpha-beta-depleted transplantation in children. Findings and limits, study-wide: Newly produced T cells mostly accounted for T-cell counts and diversity one year post-transplant. As was reported, about two months after transplant, alpha-beta T cells came from several hundred expanded graft clones.

The CDR3 contains 12 residues. V lost 3 bases, J lost 5 bases, and 6 bases lay in between. In germline, CDR1 is SGHAT, CDR2 FQNNGV. Preparation of the TCRbeta library involved a method that used unique molecular identifiers. TCRdb called the PCR reads again in MiXCR, with one record for every CDR3 protein. This table holds about 980,000 distinct CDR3 sequences, about 30% found once. With regard to this clonotype: Its antigen is not identified.

Sequenced material: PBMCs, mostly from graft donor cells, taken 360 days after TCRalphabeta/CD19-depleted stem cell transplant. The receptor was isolated from a boy younger than two who had a stem cell transplant for SCID, so the T cells may come from the graft donor. This chain connects TRBV11-2 to TRBJ2-3, with D unresolved. DNA for the CDR3: TGTGCCAGCAGCTTTGTGGTAGATACGCAGTATTTT. It translates to CASSFVVDTQYF.